The 19 T cell receptor beta chains below all came from one sample that was sequenced in a study of blood T cell repertoires in COVID-19. Sequencing used immunoSEQ multiplex PCR; TCRdb keeps in-frame clones, though not all of them. The sample contains 100,000 to 120,000 clones, about four fifths of which appear only once. Input material: peripheral blood. Receptors were obtained from a woman in her seventies with acute or convalescent COVID-19.

The chain has TRBV7-9 and TRBJ2-5, with D uncertain. This CDR3 is built from 15 residues. Germline CDR1 reads SEHNR; CDR2 reads FQNEAQ (reference sequence). V lost 5 bases to trimming and J lost 3 bases, with 16 bases between them. The CDR3 DNA follows: TGTGCCAGCAGCCCACCGCTGGTAGCAGAAGAGACCCAGTACTTC. Its translation is CASSPPLVAEETQYF.

The CDR3 bases are TGTGCCAGCAGCTCAGAACAGGGCCAGCCCCAGCATTTT. Protein: CASSSEQGQPQHF. The genes are TRBV7-9 and TRBJ1-5; D perhaps matches TRBD1 (6 bases). The CDR3 consists of 13 residues. CDR1 SEHNR and CDR2 FQNEAQ come from the germline V gene (reference sequence). Trimming shortened V by 4 bases and J by 7 bases, and 11 bases separated the two germline ends.

The CDR3 spells CASSESVTARREKLFF. The CDR3 region has the DNA TGTGCCAGCAGTGAATCAGTGACAGCCCGAAGGGAAAAACTGTTTTTT. The rearrangement links TRBV25-1 to TRBJ1-4; D is possibly TRBD1 (5 bases). The CDR3 spans 16 residues. The V gene lost 1 base and the J gene lost 8 bases, with 17 bases spanning the gap. Germline-derived CDR1 and CDR2 are MGHDK and SYGVNS.

This clone has more than one count but fewer than ten. The chain links TRBV19 to TRBJ2-7; 9 bases are shared with TRBD1. Germline-derived CDR1 and CDR2 are LNHDA and SQIVND (reference sequence). The CDR3 loop spans 13 amino acids. V lost 10 bases and J lost 3; bases outside the gene matches: 7. Here the CDR3 reads CATRGQGLYEQYF. In nucleotides, the CDR3 is TGTGCCACCAGGGGACAGGGTCTCTACGAGCAGTACTTC.

The V and J genes are TRBV27 and TRBJ1-2, with no clear D. V was trimmed by 4 bases and J by 3 bases, leaving 21 bases between them. The CDR3 extends over 17 amino acids. CDR1 and CDR2 (germline): MNHEY, SMNVEV (reference sequence). This CDR3 reads CASSSVGLIHSYYGYTF. CDR3 in DNA: TGTGCCAGCAGTTCAGTGGGCCTAATTCATTCGTACTATGGCTACACCTTC.

This sequence joins TRBV27 and TRBJ2-7; TRBD2 aligns across 10 bases. J lost 0 bases, V lost 9 bases, and 17 bases had no gene match. The CDR3 consists of 18 residues. Germline V gene data show CDR1 as MNHEY and CDR2 as SMNVEV (reference sequence). The CDR3 here is CARILPPRLAGFSYEQYF. CDR3 sequence (DNA): TGTGCCAGAATATTACCTCCCAGACTAGCGGGTTTCTCCTACGAGCAGTACTTC.

The CDR3 is CASSLGLAGADTQYF. In DNA, the CDR3 is TGTGCCAGCAGCTTAGGGCTAGCGGGAGCAGATACGCAGTATTTT. This rearrangement joins TRBV7-3 to TRBJ2-3; 10 bases map to TRBD2. The germline V gene encodes CDR1 SGHTA and CDR2 FQGTGA. After removal of 2 bases from V and 4 bases from J, the junction contained 3 bases not matched to a gene. The CDR3 spans 15 residues.

The genes are TRBV9 and TRBJ2-1, with TRBD2 identical over 8 bases. The junction had 7 bases not matched to a gene; V was cut back by 3 bases and J by 2 bases. Germline CDR1 is SGDLS and CDR2 is YYNGEE. There are 16 residues in the CDR3. The CDR3 region has the DNA TGTGCCAGCAGCGCAGGGACTAGTCAGGCCTACAATGAGCAGTTCTTC. This translates into CASSAGTSQAYNEQFF.

The DNA for the CDR3 is TGTGCCAGCAGCTTAGTAGGCGGGAACTCTGGGGCCAACGTCCTGACTTTC. This codes for CASSLVGGNSGANVLTF. The gene calls are TRBV7-2 and TRBJ2-6, with D possibly matching TRBD2 (6 bases). The germline V gene has CDR1 SGHTA and CDR2 FQGNSA. The CDR3 has 17 residues. V was shortened by 1 base and J by 0 bases, with 10 bases between the two germline ends.

This chain connects TRBV9 to TRBJ2-5, with D perhaps matching TRBD2 (6 bases). Per the germline V gene, CDR1 is SGDLS and CDR2 is YYNGEE. This CDR3 has 15 residues. The germline V and J ends were trimmed by 0 bases and 0 bases, with 9 bases remaining between them. The CDR3 bases are TGTGCCAGCAGCGTAGGGGCGGGGCACCAAGAGACCCAGTACTTC. Its protein product is CASSVGAGHQETQYF.

The J gene is TRBJ2-5, the V gene TRBV5-5; TRBD1 aligns across 9 bases. The junction had 22 bases not matched to a gene; V was cut back by 9 bases and J by 4 bases. This CDR3 is built from 18 residues. In germline, CDR1 is SGHKS, CDR2 YYEKEE (reference sequence). CDR3: CATSSLGQGIQGAETQYF. CDR3 nucleotide sequence: TGTGCCACCTCGTCTCTCGGACAGGGGATTCAGGGAGCAGAGACCCAGTACTTC.

The chain recombines TRBV28 with TRBJ2-7; D is possibly TRBD2 (5 bases). The germline gives CDR1 MDHEN, CDR2 SYDVKM. The CDR3 consists of 13 residues. The germline V and J ends were trimmed by 1 base and 5 bases, with 9 bases remaining between them. CDR3: CASSLSGRHEQYF. CDR3 DNA sequence: TGTGCCAGCAGTTTATCGGGAAGACACGAGCAGTACTTC.

This clone was observed once. The gene calls are TRBV19 and TRBJ2-3; D may be TRBD2 (6 bases). The CDR3 has 14 residues. V was cut by 7 bases and J by 4 bases, with 15 bases left in between. Germline V CDR1 and CDR2: LNHDA, SQIVND (reference sequence). CDR3 DNA: TGTGCCAGTAACCCAGGGAGGAATTCAGATACGCAGTATTTT. This codes for CASNPGRNSDTQYF.

The chain combines TRBV5-4 with TRBJ2-5, with 9 nucleotides matching TRBD1. The V segment lost 2 bases and the J segment 4 bases; nucleotides outside the gene matches: 9. The CDR3 is 16 residues long. The V gene's germline CDR1 is SGHNT and CDR2 YYREEE (reference sequence). The CDR3 spells CASSFGGTGRRETQYF. In DNA form, the CDR3 reads TGTGCCAGCAGCTTCGGGGGGACAGGGAGACGAGAGACCCAGTACTTC.

The V and J genes are TRBV7-8 and TRBJ1-2, with TRBD1 as a possible D gene (6 bases). The CDR3 is 14 amino acids. Germline CDR1 is SGHVS and CDR2 is FQNEAQ. V was shortened by 5 bases and J by 0 bases, with 10 bases between the two germline ends. The CDR3 region has the DNA TGTGCCAGCAGCCCAAACAGGGCTAACTATGGCTACACCTTC. Protein: CASSPNRANYGYTF.

This clone came up a few times. The V gene is TRBV7-9, the J gene TRBJ2-1; 11 nucleotides line up with TRBD2. The CDR3 covers 15 residues. Germline assignment: CDR1 SEHNR and CDR2 FQNEAQ (reference sequence). V lost 7 bases to trimming and J lost 4 bases; unmatched junction nucleotides: 6. For the CDR3, the DNA is TGTGCCAGCAAGGAGACTAGCGGGGTTTACAATGAGCAGTTCTTC. Protein product: CASKETSGVYNEQFF.

The chain combines TRBV28 with TRBJ2-3; D might be TRBD1 (7 bases). CDR1 and CDR2 from the germline V gene are MDHEN and SYDVKM. The CDR3 covers 17 residues. The V gene lost 6 bases and the J gene lost 4 bases, with 23 bases spanning the gap. The CDR3 here is CASSQRQGWGEADTQYF. The CDR3 DNA is TGTGCCAGCAGCCAGAGACAGGGCTGGGGGGAAGCAGATACGCAGTATTTT.

The rearrangement uses TRBV7-2 and TRBJ2-7; D is uncertain. Germline V gene lookup returns CDR1 SGHTA and CDR2 FQGNSA. V gave up 1 base and J gave up 6 bases, with 10 bases separating them. CDR3 length: 13 residues. CDR3 DNA sequence: TGTGCCAGCAGCTTAGTCCAGGATCGCGAGCAGTACTTC. It encodes CASSLVQDREQYF.

As DNA, the CDR3 is TGTGCCAGCACCCAGGAGGGGAACACTGAAGCTTTCTTT. Translation: CASTQEGNTEAFF. The genes are TRBV3-1 (or the pseudogene TRBV3-2) and TRBJ1-1, with unresolved D. The CDR3 extends over 13 amino acids. From germline, CDR1 is LGHDT and CDR2 YNNKEL (reference sequence). V gave up 7 bases and J gave up 1 base, with 10 bases separating them.